This T cell receptor beta chain was observed in a study of CD8 T cells in Susac syndrome. TEMRA cells were FACS-enriched and CD8+ and CD4+ T cells negatively isolated. The CDR3 covers 15 residues. Germline V gene data show CDR1 as MGHRA and CDR2 as YSYEKL. The germline V and J ends were trimmed by 1 base and 2 bases, with 11 bases remaining between them. A quantity of roughly 0.5 to 1 ug RNA underwent reverse transcription using random hexamers. By means of immunoSEQ multiplex PCR, TCR beta CDR3 spanning 54 Vbeta and 13 Jbeta underwent amplification. TCRdb recomputed calls from the immunoSEQ multiplex PCR reads with MiXCR, one row per CDR3 protein. Of over 350,000 distinct CDR3 sequences in the sample, approximately 89% were seen once.

The material sequenced was CD8+ T cells from PBMCs. This TCR came from a human donor with multiple sclerosis. The chain combines TRBV4-1 with TRBJ1-2, with D perhaps TRBD1 (5 bases). The CDR3 DNA reads TGCGCCAGCAGCCAAGTGGAGGGGATGAACTATGGCTACACCTTC. Protein sequence: CASSQVEGMNYGYTF.